The TCR beta chain described here comes from a study of shared clonotypes between healthy human individuals. The CDR3 sequence is 15 residues long. The V gene's germline CDR1 is MNHEY and CDR2 SVGAGI. The ends were cut back, 5 bases at V and 1 base at J, with 12 bases in the middle. Clones were sequenced by immunoSEQ multiplex PCR, and TCRdb holds only the in-frame ones, with some missing. The table lists a few million clones, more than 80% of them singletons. Material: naive CD4+ T cells sorted from blood. The subset denotes: CD45RA+ positively selected. The V call is TRBV6-5, the J call TRBJ1-5; a possible D gene is TRBD1 (6 bases). The clonotype originates from a man aged 18 to 29 in good health. In nucleotides, the CDR3 is TGTGCCAGCAGTCTTCTCAGGGGAAGCAATCAGCCCCAGCATTTT. Encoded protein: CASSLLRGSNQPQHF.